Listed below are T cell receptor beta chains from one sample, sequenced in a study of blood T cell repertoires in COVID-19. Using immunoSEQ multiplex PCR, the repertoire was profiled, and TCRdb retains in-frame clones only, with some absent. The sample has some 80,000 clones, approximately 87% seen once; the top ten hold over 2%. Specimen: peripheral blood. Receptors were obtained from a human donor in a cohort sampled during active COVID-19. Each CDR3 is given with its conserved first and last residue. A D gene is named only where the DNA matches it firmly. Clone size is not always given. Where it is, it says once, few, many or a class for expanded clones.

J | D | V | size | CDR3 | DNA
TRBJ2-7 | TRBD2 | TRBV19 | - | CASSPGLAGETRHEQYF | TGTGCCAGTAGTCCGGGACTAGCGGGAGAGACCCGCCACGAGCAGTACTTC
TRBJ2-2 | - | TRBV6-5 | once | CASSSGTKNTGELFF | TGTGCCAGCAGTTCCGGGACAAAAAACACCGGGGAGCTGTTTTTT
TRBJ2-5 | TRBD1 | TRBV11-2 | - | CASSATGWEETQYF | TGTGCCAGCAGCGCGACAGGGTGGGAAGAGACCCAGTACTTC
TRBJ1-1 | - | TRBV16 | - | CASSPPVGRGNTEAFF | TGTGCCAGCAGCCCTCCGGTGGGGCGGGGGAACACTGAAGCTTTCTTT
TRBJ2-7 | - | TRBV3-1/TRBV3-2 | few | CASSPHDMGPQYF | TGTGCCAGCAGCCCCCATGATATGGGCCCCCAGTACTTC
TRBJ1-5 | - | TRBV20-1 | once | CSASNPGLNQPQHF | TGCAGTGCTAGTAATCCAGGCCTCAATCAGCCCCAGCATTTT
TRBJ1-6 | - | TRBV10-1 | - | CASSESGNSPLHF | TGCGCCAGCAGTGAGTCGGGCAATTCACCCCTCCACTTT
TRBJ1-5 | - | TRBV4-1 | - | CASSQDHRYQPQHF | TGCGCCAGCAGCCAAGATCACAGATATCAGCCCCAGCATTTT
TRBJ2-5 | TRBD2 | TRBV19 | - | CASRATGTSVETQYF | TGTGCCAGTAGAGCAACCGGGACTAGCGTGGAGACCCAGTACTTC
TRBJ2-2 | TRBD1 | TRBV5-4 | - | CASSVGQGADTGELFF | TGTGCCAGCAGCGTGGGACAGGGGGCGGACACCGGGGAGCTGTTTTTT
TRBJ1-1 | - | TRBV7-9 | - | CASSLTGEAFF | TGTGCCAGCAGCTTAACAGGCGAAGCTTTCTTT
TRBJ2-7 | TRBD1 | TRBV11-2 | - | CASSIRRTGGGRQYF | TGTGCCAGCAGCATCCGCCGGACAGGGGGGGGAAGGCAGTACTTC
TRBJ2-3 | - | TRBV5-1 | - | CASSLGGESTDTQYF | TGCGCCAGCAGCTTGGGGGGGGAGTCCACAGATACGCAGTATTTT
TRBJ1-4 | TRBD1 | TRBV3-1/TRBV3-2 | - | CASSRGQGVREKLFF | TGTGCCAGCAGCCGCGGACAGGGGGTCCGTGAAAAACTGTTTTTT
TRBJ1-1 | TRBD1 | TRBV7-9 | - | CASSLPTGEDTEAFF | TGTGCCAGCAGCCTACCCACAGGGGAAGACACTGAAGCTTTCTTT
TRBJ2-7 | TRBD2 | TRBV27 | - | CASSLGLAGHYEQYF | TGTGCCAGCAGTTTGGGGCTAGCGGGACACTACGAGCAGTACTTC
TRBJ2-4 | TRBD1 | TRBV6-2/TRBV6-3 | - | CASSVTGVGNIQYF | TGTGCCAGCAGCGTGACAGGGGTGGGAAACATTCAGTACTTC
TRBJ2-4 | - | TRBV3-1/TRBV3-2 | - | CASSPMLYREAKNIQYF | TGTGCCAGCAGCCCCATGCTATACAGGGAAGCCAAAAACATTCAGTACTTC
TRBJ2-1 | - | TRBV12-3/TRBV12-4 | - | CATWTIGKQQFF | TGTGCCACCTGGACTATCGGCAAGCAGCAGTTCTTC
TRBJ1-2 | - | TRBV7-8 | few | CASSLAWDSGGGYTF | TGTGCCAGCAGCTTAGCCTGGGACTCTGGAGGTGGCTACACCTTC
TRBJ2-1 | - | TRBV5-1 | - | CASSLGALENEQFF | TGCGCCAGCAGCTTGGGAGCACTAGAGAATGAGCAGTTCTTC
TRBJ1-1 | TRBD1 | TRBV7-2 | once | CASSLQTGPWGTSFF | TGTGCCAGCAGCTTACAGACAGGGCCCTGGGGTACGTCTTTCTTT
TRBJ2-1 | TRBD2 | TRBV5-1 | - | CASSLKTSGRVNEQFF | TGCGCCAGCAGCTTGAAGACTAGCGGGAGGGTCAATGAGCAGTTCTTC
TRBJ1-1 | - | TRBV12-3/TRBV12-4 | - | CASSLVQGTEAFF | TGTGCCAGCAGTCTGGTCCAGGGCACTGAAGCTTTCTTT
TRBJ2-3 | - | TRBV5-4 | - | CASSSDILVPDTQYF | TGTGCCAGCAGCTCCGACATACTAGTTCCAGATACGCAGTATTTT
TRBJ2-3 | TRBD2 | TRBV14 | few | CASSRLASLTDTQYF | TGTGCCAGCAGCCGACTAGCCTCCCTCACAGATACGCAGTATTTT
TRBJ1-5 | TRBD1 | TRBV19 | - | CASSTGTGVGNQPQHF | TGTGCCAGTAGTACCGGGACAGGGGTCGGCAATCAGCCCCAGCATTTT
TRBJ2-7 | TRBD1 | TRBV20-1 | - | CSGQGAYEQYF | TGCAGTGGACAGGGGGCCTACGAGCAGTACTTC
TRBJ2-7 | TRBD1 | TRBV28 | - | CASSMDRVSYEQYF | TGTGCCAGCAGCATGGACAGGGTCTCCTACGAGCAGTACTTC
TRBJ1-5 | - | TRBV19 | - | CASTWGGREQPQHF | TGTGCCAGTACCTGGGGGGGGCGCGAGCAGCCCCAGCATTTT
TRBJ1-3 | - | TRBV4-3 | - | CASSQETTRPENTIYF | TGCGCCAGCAGCCAAGAAACGACAAGGCCTGAAAACACCATATATTTT
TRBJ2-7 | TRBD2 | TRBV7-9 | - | CASSFITSDGYEQYF | TGTGCCAGCAGCTTCATAACTAGCGACGGTTACGAGCAGTACTTC
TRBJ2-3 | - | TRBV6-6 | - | CASSYGTRENTQYF | TGTGCCAGCAGTTACGGGACTCGCGAAAATACGCAGTATTTT
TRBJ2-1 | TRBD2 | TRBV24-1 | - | CANAVGLAGLANEQFF | TGTGCCAACGCCGTCGGACTAGCGGGACTCGCCAATGAGCAGTTCTTC
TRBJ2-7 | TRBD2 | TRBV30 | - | CAWSVLSGLGGTYEQYF | TGTGCCTGGAGTGTACTGTCGGGGCTGGGGGGGACCTACGAGCAGTACTTC
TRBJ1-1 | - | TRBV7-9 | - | CASSPPGSQLNTEAFF | TGTGCCAGCAGCCCCCCCGGGTCGCAACTTAACACTGAAGCTTTCTTT
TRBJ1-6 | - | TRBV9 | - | CASSASPNSPLHF | TGTGCCAGCAGCGCGAGTCCCAATTCACCCCTCCACTTT
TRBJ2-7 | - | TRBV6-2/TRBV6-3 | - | CASSYSAGFYEQYF | TGTGCCAGCAGTTACTCTGCAGGGTTTTACGAGCAGTACTTC
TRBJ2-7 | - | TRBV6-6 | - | CASSRDSHEQYF | TGTGCCAGCAGCAGAGACAGCCACGAGCAGTACTTC
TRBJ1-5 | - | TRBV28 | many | CATRGQIGGNQPQHF | TGTGCCACCCGAGGACAGATTGGAGGCAATCAGCCCCAGCATTTT
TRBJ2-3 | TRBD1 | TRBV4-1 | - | CASSQVLTGGSTDTQYF | TGCGCCAGCAGCCAAGTGCTCACAGGGGGTAGTACAGATACGCAGTATTTT
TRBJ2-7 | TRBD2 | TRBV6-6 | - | CASSSTSGRPPYEQYF | TGTGCCAGCAGTTCGACTAGCGGGAGGCCCCCCTACGAGCAGTACTTC
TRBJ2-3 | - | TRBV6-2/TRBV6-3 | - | CASSSGTGKAGDTQYF | TGTGCCAGCAGTTCCGGGACTGGGAAGGCAGGGGATACGCAGTATTTT
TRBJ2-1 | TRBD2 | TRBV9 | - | CASSVGSSLAANEQFF | TGTGCCAGCAGCGTAGGTAGTTCGCTAGCGGCCAATGAGCAGTTCTTC
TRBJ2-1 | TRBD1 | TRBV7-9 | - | CASKGGTGQYNEQFF | TGTGCCAGCAAAGGAGGGACAGGCCAATACAATGAGCAGTTCTTC
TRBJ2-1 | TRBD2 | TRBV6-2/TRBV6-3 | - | CASSYSRLAAAHEQFF | TGTGCCAGCAGTTACTCGCGGCTAGCGGCGGCCCATGAGCAGTTCTTC
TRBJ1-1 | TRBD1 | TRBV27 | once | CALRQGMNTEAFF | TGTGCCCTCCGACAGGGGATGAACACTGAAGCTTTCTTT
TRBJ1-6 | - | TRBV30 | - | CAWSVTGNSPLHF | TGTGCCTGGAGTGTAACGGGAAATTCACCCCTCCACTTT
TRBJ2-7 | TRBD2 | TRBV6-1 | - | CASSVRLAGGYYEQYF | TGTGCCAGCAGTGTTCGACTAGCGGGGGGCTACTACGAGCAGTACTTC
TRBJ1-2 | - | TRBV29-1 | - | CSVDDSGRANYGYTF | TGCAGCGTTGACGATTCGGGCAGGGCTAACTATGGCTACACCTTC
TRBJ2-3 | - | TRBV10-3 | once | CAIRASVSTDTQYF | TGTGCCATCAGGGCTAGCGTTAGCACAGATACGCAGTATTTT